This T cell receptor beta chain came from a study of Ad26.COV2.S vaccination and SARS-CoV-2 variants. This clone was seen a single time. The antigen remains unidentified. Study-wide findings and caveats: Analyses that measured TCR breadth and depth may have underestimated total T cell responses. The study found higher spike-specific TCR breadth in vaccine than placebo recipients.

The treatment here: around 19 received Ad26.COV2.S at low or high dose, single or two shots; five or six received placebo; per-sample allocation not given. Sampling happened 63 days after the first vaccine or placebo injection. TCRdb keeps only in-frame clones here, not all; method: immunoSEQ multiplex PCR. The profile shows a few hundred thousand clones, about 89% of them singletons. The input for sequencing was peripheral blood, taken in a trial of Ad26.COV2.S vaccine versus placebo. The source is a person between 18 and 59 years old who received the Ad26.COV2.S COVID-19 vaccine or a placebo.

The CDR3 reads CASSLNLAGSLDEQYF. The CDR3, as DNA: TGTGCCAGCAGCCTGAATCTAGCGGGCTCACTAGACGAGCAGTACTTC. The chain combines TRBV7-9 with TRBJ2-7; TRBD2 matches 8 bases. In germline, CDR1 is SEHNR, CDR2 FQNEAQ (reference sequence). Trimming at V came to 5 bases and at J to 5 bases, leaving 14 bases not matched to a gene. The CDR3 has 16 amino acids.